The next 3 T cell receptor beta chains were all read from a single sample in a study of blood T cell repertoires in COVID-19. Libraries were prepared by immunoSEQ multiplex PCR; TCRdb keeps only in-frame clonotypes and omits some of them. In the table there are about 670,000 clones, approximately 90% of which are singletons. Specimen: peripheral blood. Receptors originate from a woman aged 18-29 years with acute or convalescent COVID-19.

The rearrangement links TRBV27 to TRBJ2-2, with 7 positions matching TRBD1. Per the germline V gene, CDR1 is MNHEY and CDR2 is SMNVEV (reference sequence). V lost 3 bases, J lost 7 bases, and 11 bases stayed unmatched. The CDR3 runs to 16 residues. The CDR3 nucleotides are TGTGCCAGCAGTTTGAGGGGGCGAATTGGGGGCGGGGAGCTGTTTTTT. Amino acid sequence: CASSLRGRIGGGELFF.

The chain recombines TRBV27 with TRBJ2-7, with D possibly being TRBD2 (6 bases). This CDR3 comprises 12 residues. Germline CDR1 and CDR2: MNHEY and SMNVEV (reference sequence). V was clipped by 8 bases and J by 5 bases, with 13 bases between them. Written as DNA, the CDR3 is TGTGCCAGCGCAGGAGGGGTAGACGAGCAGTACTTC. Its translation is CASAGGVDEQYF.

The gene calls are TRBV7-2 and TRBJ1-6; 9 positions match TRBD1. The CDR3 is 15 amino acids. V shed 0 bases and J 11 bases; nucleotides not matched to a gene: 5. Germline values: CDR1 SGHTA, CDR2 FQGNSA. The CDR3 loop is CASSLAQGARPPLHF. The CDR3 coding sequence is TGTGCCAGCAGCTTAGCACAGGGGGCGCGACCACCCCTCCACTTT.